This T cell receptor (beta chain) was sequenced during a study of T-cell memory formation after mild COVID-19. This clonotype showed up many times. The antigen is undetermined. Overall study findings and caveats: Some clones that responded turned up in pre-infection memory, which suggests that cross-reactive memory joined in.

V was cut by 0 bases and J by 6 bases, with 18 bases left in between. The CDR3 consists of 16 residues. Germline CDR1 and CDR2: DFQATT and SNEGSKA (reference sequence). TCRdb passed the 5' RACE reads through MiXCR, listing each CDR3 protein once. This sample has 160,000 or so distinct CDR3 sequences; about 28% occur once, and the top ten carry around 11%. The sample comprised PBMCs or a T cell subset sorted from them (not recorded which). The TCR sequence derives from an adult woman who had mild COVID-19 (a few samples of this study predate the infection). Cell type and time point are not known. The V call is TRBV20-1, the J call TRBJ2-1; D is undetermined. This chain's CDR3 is CSARDGKEHLSNEQFF. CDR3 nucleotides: TGCAGTGCTAGAGATGGCAAGGAACATCTTTCCAATGAGCAGTTCTTC.